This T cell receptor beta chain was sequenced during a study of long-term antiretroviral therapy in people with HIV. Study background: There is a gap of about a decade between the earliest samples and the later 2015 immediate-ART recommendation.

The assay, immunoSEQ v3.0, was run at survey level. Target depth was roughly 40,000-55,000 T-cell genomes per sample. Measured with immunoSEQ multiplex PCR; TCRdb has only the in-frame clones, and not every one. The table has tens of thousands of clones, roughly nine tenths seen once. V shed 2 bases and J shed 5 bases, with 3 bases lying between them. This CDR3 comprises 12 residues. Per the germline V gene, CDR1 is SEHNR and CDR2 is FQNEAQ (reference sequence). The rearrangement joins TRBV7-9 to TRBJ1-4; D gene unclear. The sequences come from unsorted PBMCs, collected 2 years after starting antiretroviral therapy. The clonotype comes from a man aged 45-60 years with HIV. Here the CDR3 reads CASSLNNEKLFF. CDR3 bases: TGTGCCAGCAGCTTAAACAATGAAAAACTGTTTTTT.